This T cell receptor (beta chain) was obtained from a study of vaccination and CD4 T cells after COVID-19. Treatment denoted: approximately 10-day PBMC culture with coronavirus spike peptide pools or control peptides (ViraFEST assay). Sequencing of cultured CD4+ T cell DNA used the Oncomine TCR Beta short-read assay. TCRdb analysed the PCR reads with MiXCR anew, one entry per CDR3 protein. Seen here are approximately 7,400 distinct CDR3 sequences, roughly 70% observed once, and the top ten hold roughly 15%. J lost 5 bases, V lost 1 base, and 5 bases had no gene match. CDR3 size: 16 residues. Germline loops: CDR1 SGHTA, CDR2 FQGNSA. A note on this clonotype: What it binds is not known.

This TCR was recovered from a human donor who had recovered from COVID-19. V and J are TRBV7-2 and TRBJ2-1; TRBD2 aligns across 10 bases. Sequenced: CD4+ T cells from blood, cultured in vitro. The CDR3 here is CASSLVSTSGNNEQFF. DNA of the CDR3: TGTGCCAGCAGCTTAGTTAGTACTAGCGGGAACAATGAGCAGTTCTTC.